A single sample gave rise to the 2 T cell receptor beta chains below, sequenced in a study of glioma-infiltrating T cells. Amplification of TCR alpha and beta CDR3 regions from RNA used iRepertoire nested multiplex PCR. TCRdb analysed the multiplex PCR reads with MiXCR anew, one entry per CDR3 protein. The data contain 300,000 to 400,000 distinct CDR3 sequences, 41% of them singletons. The source material was glioma tissue, nonneoplastic brain tissue, or PBMCs (not recorded which). The receptors derive from a human donor with low-grade glioma or glioblastoma, undergoing nonglioma brain surgery, or in good health (not recorded which).

This clonotype turned up a few times. The chain has TRBV6-2 or TRBV6-3 and TRBJ2-1, with D possibly being TRBD2 (6 bases). The V end was cut by 6 bases, the J end by 2 bases, with 14 bases between. Germline V CDR1 and CDR2: MNHEY, SVGEGT. CDR3 size: 15 residues. In DNA, the CDR3 is TGTGCCAGCAGCTTACTAGCACCGACCTACAATGAGCAGTTCTTC. As protein: CASSLLAPTYNEQFF.

This clonotype was seen only a few times. The junction departs from germline at one end; a sequencing error may be responsible. The chain is built from TRBV28 and TRBJ1-5; D call uncertain. The germline V gene has CDR1 MDHEN and CDR2 SYDVKM. This CDR3 is 15 amino acids long. CDR3 sequence reads: CASSLRHYSNQTQHF. The CDR3, as DNA: TGTGCCAGCAGTTTACGGCATTATAGCAATCAGACCCAGCATTTT.